Following are 30 T cell receptor beta chains from one sample sequenced in a study of beta chain features in type 1 diabetes. Expressed TCRB transcripts got sequenced, as all isolated RNA was reverse transcribed. Profiling relied on immunoSEQ multiplex PCR, and the TCRdb table lists in-frame clones only, not all of them. Of about 220,000 clones listed, roughly 11% were seen once; the top ten hold 1% to 1.5%. Sequences were obtained from central memory CD4+ T cells from blood. The receptor source for this set is a young man in good health.

The chain uses TRBV27 and TRBJ1-1; TRBD1 is a possible D gene (6 bases). This CDR3 has 14 amino acids. V was clipped by 5 bases and J by 4 bases, with 14 bases between them. Germline CDR1 MNHEY, CDR2 SMNVEV (reference sequence). Here the CDR3 DNA reads TGTGCCAGCAGTCAACAGGGCACTCTCACTGAAGCTTTCTTT. It specifies CASSQQGTLTEAFF.

The chain links TRBV30 to TRBJ2-6, with D tentatively TRBD2 (5 bases). CDR3 size: 15 residues. Germline CDR1 GTSNPN, CDR2 SVGIG (reference sequence). The germline V and J ends were trimmed by 2 bases and 3 bases, with 11 bases remaining between them. CDR3 DNA sequence: TGTGCCTGGAGTCTGGAGAGGGTTGGGGCCAACGTCCTGACTTTC. Translating gives CAWSLERVGANVLTF. Full variable domain (remainder filled in from reference TRBV30 and TRBJ2-6): SQTIHQWPATLVQPVGSPLSLECTVEGTSNPNLYWYRQAAGRGLQLLFYSVGIGQISSEVPQNLSASRPQDRQFILSSKKLLLSDSGFYLCAWSLERVGANVLTFGAGSRLTVL.

This clone was found many times. The same CDR3 can be traced to other DNA sequences in this sample. This rearrangement joins TRBV7-9 to TRBJ1-1, with D hard to call. This CDR3 spans 13 amino acids. From germline, CDR1 is SEHNR and CDR2 FQNEAQ (reference sequence). V was clipped by 3 bases and J by 1 base, with 6 bases between them. CDR3 nucleotides: TGTGCCAGCAGCTTCGACTCGAACACTGAAGCTTTCTTT. Translation: CASSFDSNTEAFF.

The table lists this clone with a few counts. This rearrangement joins TRBV28 to TRBJ2-3, with 8 bases that match TRBD1. V lost 6 bases to trimming and J lost 1 base; unmatched junction nucleotides: 6. CDR1 and CDR2 (germline): MDHEN, SYDVKM. CDR3 length: 15 amino acids. Here the CDR3 reads CASSEPGQGTDTQYF. The CDR3 nucleotides read TGTGCCAGCAGCGAGCCGGGACAGGGCACAGATACGCAGTATTTT.

This chain joins TRBV27 and TRBJ2-4, with 9 nucleotides matching TRBD2. Looked up from germline, CDR1 is MNHEY and CDR2 is SMNVEV (reference sequence). The CDR3 length is 22 residues. V was clipped by 5 bases and J by 1 base; unmatched bases: 24. The CDR3: CASSGGRSYNSGRNLAKNIQYF. Here the CDR3 DNA reads TGTGCCAGCAGTGGAGGGAGGTCGTATAACAGCGGGAGGAACCTGGCCAAAAACATTCAGTACTTC.

The chain recombines TRBV11-2 with TRBJ2-3; the D gene is possibly TRBD2 (5 bases). From germline, CDR1 is SGHAT and CDR2 FQNNGV. CDR3 length: 15 residues. V lost 0 bases and J lost 4, with 11 bases in between. DNA for the CDR3: TGTGCCAGCAGCTTAGATAGTCTAGCCCCAGATACGCAGTATTTT. It encodes CASSLDSLAPDTQYF.

In this sample, this clone turned up a few times. The junction shows a germline mismatch at one end, possibly a read error. The chain combines TRBV7-7 with TRBJ1-1; D gene ambiguous. Germline lookup yields CDR1 SSHAT and CDR2 FNYEAQ (reference sequence). The CDR3 contains 13 residues. The CDR3 here is CASSSQENTEAFF. The DNA for the CDR3 is TGTGCTAGCAGCTCCCAGGAGAACACTGAAGCTTTCTTT.

V usage is TRBV7-2 and J usage is TRBJ2-1; D may be TRBD2 (6 bases). Germline V gives CDR1 SGHTA, CDR2 FQGNSA. Trimming took 1 base from V and 2 from J, leaving 15 bases between them. This CDR3 is built from 17 residues. The CDR3, as DNA: TGTGCCAGCAGCTTAGTAGGTAGCGGATACACCTACAATGAGCAGTTCTTC. Its protein product is CASSLVGSGYTYNEQFF.

The chain combines TRBV7-9 with TRBJ2-1; no firm D call. Germline CDR1 is SEHNR and CDR2 is FQNEAQ (reference sequence). This CDR3 is built from 12 residues. V lost 5 bases and J 4 bases, leaving 6 bases between the germline ends. CDR3 DNA sequence: TGTGCCAGCAGCCGGACGTACAATGAGCAGTTCTTC. It translates to CASSRTYNEQFF.

This chain links TRBV6-6 with TRBJ1-1, with D hard to call. The germline V gene has CDR1 MNHNY and CDR2 SVGAGI (reference sequence). V dropped 2 bases and J dropped 1 base, with 11 bases sitting between them. This CDR3 is built from 15 residues. The CDR3, as DNA: TGTGCCAGCAGTTACAATCCTGCGCGGAACACTGAAGCTTTCTTT. This codes for CASSYNPARNTEAFF.

This clone was detected only a few times. The rearrangement links TRBV7-2 to TRBJ2-7; D may be TRBD2 (6 bases). The germline gives CDR1 SGHTA, CDR2 FQGNSA. V was clipped by 6 bases and J by 0 bases, with 12 bases between them. The CDR3 runs 14 residues. CDR3: CASRGAGSSYEQYF. DNA of the CDR3: TGTGCCAGCAGGGGTGCCGGGAGCTCCTACGAGCAGTACTTC.

J is TRBJ2-7 and V is TRBV28, with D possibly being TRBD1 or TRBD2 (5 bases each). V shed 2 bases and J shed 6 bases, with 11 bases lying between them. The germline V gene has CDR1 MDHEN and CDR2 SYDVKM. This CDR3 contains 13 residues. DNA for the CDR3: TGTGCCAGCAGTTTAGACCCAGGGAGCGAGCAGTACTTC. Protein product: CASSLDPGSEQYF.

This clone was observed many times. This chain connects TRBV7-2 to TRBJ2-1, with TRBD2 matching 10 bases. V shed 1 base, J shed 7 bases, and the junction held 7 bases outside the gene matches. Looked up from germline, CDR1 is SGHTA and CDR2 is FQGNSA. This CDR3 comprises 16 residues. The CDR3 region is CASSLDRASGSNEQFF. CDR3 in DNA: TGTGCCAGCAGCTTAGATAGGGCTAGCGGGAGTAATGAGCAGTTCTTC.

This clone was seen at least ten times. The chain links TRBV28 to TRBJ2-6; possibly TRBD1 for D (6 bases). There are 16 residues in the CDR3. V was clipped by 3 bases and J by 6 bases, with 15 bases between them. Per germline, CDR1 MDHEN and CDR2 SYDVKM. The CDR3 DNA reads TGTGCCAGCAGTTTGGCAGGGGCTCCGTTGGCCAACGTCCTGACTTTC. It yields the protein CASSLAGAPLANVLTF.

In this sample, this clone turned up many times. This chain connects TRBV18 to TRBJ1-2; 7 bases match TRBD1. V lost 3 bases and J lost 4; bases outside the gene matches: 5. The CDR3 is 14 residues long. The germline V gene encodes CDR1 KGHSH and CDR2 LQKENI. As DNA, the CDR3 is TGTGCCAGCTCACCTTGGACAGGCTTCTATGGCTACACCTTC. Its protein product is CASSPWTGFYGYTF.

V is TRBV5-1 and J is TRBJ2-3; possibly TRBD2 for D (6 bases). Germline CDR1 SGHRS, CDR2 YFSETQ. Trimming took 4 bases from V and 3 from J, leaving 15 bases between them. The CDR3 totals 15 residues. This CDR3 reads CASSVGPGVTDTQYF. CDR3 bases: TGCGCCAGCAGCGTGGGACCGGGGGTGACAGATACGCAGTATTTT.

This clone appeared a few times. The J gene is TRBJ2-3, the V gene TRBV7-9; 10 bases align to TRBD1. Unmatched junction bases numbered 9, after V lost 5 bases and J lost 1 base. Per germline, CDR1 SEHNR and CDR2 FQNEAQ (reference sequence). The CDR3 spans 17 residues. DNA for the CDR3: TGTGCCAGCAGCCCCCTGCGTGGGACAGGGGGCACAGATACGCAGTATTTT. Translating it yields CASSPLRGTGGTDTQYF.

The chain has TRBV11-2 and TRBJ2-7; 14 bases match TRBD2. Germline CDR1 SGHAT, CDR2 FQNNGV. J gave up 4 bases and V 8 bases, and 13 bases lay outside the gene matches. This CDR3 is 17 amino acids long. CDR3 protein: CASAGLAGARVSYEQYF. The CDR3 DNA reads as TGTGCCAGCGCGGGACTAGCGGGAGCCAGGGTCTCATACGAGCAGTACTTC.

This clone was seen more than once but under ten times. J is TRBJ2-5 and V is TRBV4-3; TRBD2 matches at 12 bases. In germline, CDR1 is LGHNA, CDR2 YSLEER. J gave up 4 bases and V 1 base, and 7 bases lay outside the gene matches. This CDR3 is built from 17 residues. The CDR3 protein is CASSQGASGRAAETQYF. The DNA of the CDR3 is TGCGCCAGCAGCCAAGGGGCTAGCGGGAGGGCCGCAGAGACCCAGTACTTC.

The rearrangement uses TRBV29-1 and TRBJ1-2, with D unresolved. Trimming took off 5 bases at V and 5 bases at J, with 12 bases between the two ends. Germline V gives CDR1 SQVTM, CDR2 ANQGSEA. The CDR3 runs to 12 residues. The CDR3 is CSVLTLYYGYTF. The CDR3, as DNA: TGCAGCGTTCTTACCCTATATTATGGCTACACCTTC.

This sequence joins TRBV6-5 and TRBJ2-7; D possibly corresponds to TRBD2 (6 bases). From germline, CDR1 is MNHEY and CDR2 SVGAGI. Trimming stripped 4 bases from V and 6 bases from J, with 19 bases between. This CDR3 region has 15 residues. The CDR3 coding sequence is TGTGCCAGCAGTTTCGCCGGGACTGGAGGAGGCGAGCAGTACTTC. It codes for CASSFAGTGGGEQYF.

The table lists this clone with a few counts. This chain links TRBV18 with TRBJ2-1; 10 bases agree with TRBD2. Trimming cost V 3 bases and J 10 bases; bases outside gene matches: 3. Germline CDR1 and CDR2: KGHSH and LQKENI. The length of the CDR3 is 13 residues. The CDR3 nucleotides read TGTGCCAGCTCACCGTTGACTAGCGGGGAGCAGTTCTTC. Translation: CASSPLTSGEQFF.

This clone was seen more than once but under ten times. The chain joins TRBV19 to TRBJ1-3; no definite D call. This CDR3 is 15 amino acids long. Germline-derived CDR1 and CDR2 are LNHDA and SQIVND (reference sequence). V dropped 7 bases and J dropped 0 bases, with 13 bases sitting between them. The CDR3: CASIGRRSSGNTIYF. CDR3 sequence (DNA): TGTGCCAGTATAGGGAGGAGAAGCTCTGGAAACACCATATATTTT.

J is TRBJ1-5 and V is TRBV18; D might be TRBD1 (5 bases). The germline V gene has CDR1 KGHSH and CDR2 LQKENI. CDR3 length equals 15 residues. Trimming shortened V by 5 bases and J by 0 bases, and 11 bases separated the two germline ends. DNA of the CDR3: TGTGCCAGCTCAAAGACAGTTAATAGCAATCAGCCCCAGCATTTT. Residues: CASSKTVNSNQPQHF.

The CDR3 DNA follows: TGTGCCAGCAGCCCAACAGGGGGACATGGTCAGCCCCAGCATTTT. It is translated as CASSPTGGHGQPQHF. The chain couples TRBV7-2 to TRBJ1-5; 8 bases are a match to TRBD1. The germline CDR1 and CDR2 sequences are SGHTA and FQGNSA. V was clipped by 5 bases and J by 6 bases; unmatched bases: 9. The CDR3 totals 15 residues.

In this sample, this clone turned up a few times. The chain joins TRBV30 to TRBJ1-3; tentatively, D is TRBD1 (6 bases). The length of the CDR3 is 13 residues. Per the germline V gene, CDR1 is GTSNPN and CDR2 is SVGIG (reference sequence). V gave up 5 bases and J gave up 4 bases, with 12 bases separating them. The CDR3 loop reads CAWRPGGGNTIYF. CDR3 nucleotides: TGTGCCTGGCGGCCGGGGGGCGGAAACACCATATATTTT.

The chain combines TRBV30 with TRBJ2-1; D unclear. The ends were cut back, 3 bases at V and 2 bases at J, with 11 bases in the middle. There are 14 residues in the CDR3. The germline gives CDR1 GTSNPN, CDR2 SVGIG (reference sequence). This CDR3 reads CAWRQRSTYNEQFF. In nucleotides, the CDR3 is TGTGCCTGGAGGCAAAGGAGTACCTACAATGAGCAGTTCTTC.

This clone came up many times. The J gene is TRBJ2-7, the V gene TRBV2, with D hard to call. The V gene's germline CDR1 is SNHLY and CDR2 FYNNEI. V was trimmed by 4 bases and J by 5 bases, leaving 9 bases between them. The CDR3 runs 12 residues. This CDR3 is CASSARPHEQYF. The CDR3 DNA sequence: TGTGCCAGCAGTGCTCGACCTCACGAGCAGTACTTC.

This chain uses TRBV6-5 with TRBJ1-4; unclear D gene. V lost 4 bases and J 5 bases, leaving 8 bases between the germline ends. The CDR3 totals 13 residues. The germline V gene has CDR1 MNHEY and CDR2 SVGAGI. Here the CDR3 DNA reads TGTGCCAGCAGTTTGGACGGAAATGAAAAACTGTTTTTT. Translation gives CASSLDGNEKLFF.

The sample holds a few counts of this clone. The chain carries TRBV20-1 and TRBJ1-1; unclear D gene. Trimming stripped 5 bases from V and 7 bases from J, with 11 bases between. The germline V gene encodes CDR1 DFQATT and CDR2 SNEGSKA (reference sequence). The CDR3 totals 11 residues. The CDR3 is CSARTVLEAFF. CDR3 bases: TGCAGTGCTCGGACTGTACTTGAAGCTTTCTTT.